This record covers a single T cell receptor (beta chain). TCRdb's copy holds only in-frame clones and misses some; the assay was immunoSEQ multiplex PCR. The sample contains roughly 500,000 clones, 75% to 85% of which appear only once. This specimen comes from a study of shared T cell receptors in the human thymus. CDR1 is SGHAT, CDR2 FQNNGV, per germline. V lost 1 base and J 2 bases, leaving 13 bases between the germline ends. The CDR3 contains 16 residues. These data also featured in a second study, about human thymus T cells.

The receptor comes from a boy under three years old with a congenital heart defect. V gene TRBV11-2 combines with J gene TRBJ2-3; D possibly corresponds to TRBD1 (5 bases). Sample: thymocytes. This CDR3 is CASSLVPGHLTDTQYF. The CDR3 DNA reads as TGTGCCAGCAGCTTAGTGCCCGGACACCTCACAGATACGCAGTATTTT.